A selection of T cell receptor beta chains follows, all from one sample in a study of cytomegalovirus exposure and HLA in healthy donors. The repertoire was sequenced with immunoSEQ multiplex PCR; TCRdb's copy has only in-frame clones and lacks some. The table lists some 150,000 clones, around two thirds of them singletons. The sample taken for sequencing was PBMCs. The receptor source for this set is a man between 18 and 35 years old in good health and CMV-seropositive. Both conserved end residues are trimmed from each CDR3.

TRBV20-1	TRBJ2-3	SAGLADTRY
TRBV29-1	TRBJ2-1	SVPIRAGGNNEQF
TRBV2	TRBJ1-1	ASRPGLRGNTEAF
TRBV2	TRBJ1-1	ASSEARTGQTEAF
TRBV18	TRBJ1-2	ASSRPETPTEYGYT
TRBV18	TRBJ2-7	ASSPQVGNEQY
TRBV29-1	TRBJ2-2	SVETGDDTGELF
TRBV6-1	TRBJ1-2	ASREDRGRYGYT
TRBV28	TRBJ2-7	ASSLGQSYEQY
TRBV7-5	TRBJ1-2	ARSPTGAGYGYT
TRBV4-2	TRBJ2-5	ASSPDRNQETQY
TRBV25-1	TRBJ1-1	ASSGPGHLNTEAF
TRBV18	TRBJ1-1	ASSPVISGTEAF
TRBV19	TRBJ2-5	ASSIDLSGQQETQY
TRBV28	TRBJ2-7	ASSLWGTGSVYEQY
TRBV28	TRBJ2-7	ASSPGVYEQY
TRBV4-1	TRBJ2-1	ASRVLAGYNEQF
TRBV6-5	TRBJ2-1	ASSGTFEQF
TRBV9	TRBJ2-2	ASSVQGGPGELF
TRBV27	TRBJ2-5	ASSSDSGTSLTQY
TRBV5-1	TRBJ2-7	ASSPNTGKGYEQY
TRBV10-1	TRBJ2-1	ASSGIQANLNEQF
TRBV10-2	TRBJ2-7	ASSGEGVGEQY
TRBV29-1	TRBJ1-2	SVEGADRLDGYT
TRBV4-1	TRBJ2-3	ASSRVTSGSQDTQY
TRBV5-8	TRBJ2-2	ASSLRDKNTGELF
TRBV4-2	TRBJ2-1	ASSPSWANQNNEQF
TRBV6-5	TRBJ2-7	ASSYSESYEQY
TRBV28	TRBJ2-1	ASSLALYREQF
TRBV6-1	TRBJ1-5	ASSPGQSNQPQH
TRBV21-1	TRBJ1-3	ASSKEGGPGNTIY
TRBV4-3	TRBJ2-3	ASSPTGTGSSDTQY
TRBV7-8	TRBJ2-7	ASSLAKREARREQY
TRBV10-2	TRBJ2-1	ASSDERYNEQF
TRBV6-5	TRBJ1-1	ASNRQGGTEAF
TRBV5-6	TRBJ2-7	ASTLGDRESYEQY
TRBV28	TRBJ2-7	ASSLAGVIYEQY
TRBV5-1	TRBJ2-2	ASNLATGSTNTGELF
TRBV5-1	TRBJ2-5	ASSLTLDQETQY
TRBV6-1	TRBJ1-5	ASTGRRQPQH
TRBV7-3	TRBJ1-2	ASSLTSGESADGYT
TRBV7-9	TRBJ1-3	ASSSSNRGWTGNTIY
TRBV19	TRBJ1-3	ASSLLGNTIY
TRBV28	TRBJ2-1	ASRKQGGVYNEQF
TRBV7-9	TRBJ1-4	ASSSWDRNEKLF
TRBV6-6	TRBJ1-4	ASRPGGNEKLF
TRBV6-1	TRBJ2-1	ASRDRAGAYNEQF
TRBV6-5	TRBJ1-1	ASSRGQGAFEAF